This TCR beta chain emerged from a study of shared clonotypes between healthy human individuals. Only in-frame clones appear in the TCRdb table, and some are missing; sequencing was by immunoSEQ multiplex PCR. This sample carries millions of clones, 90% to 95% of them seen once, and the ten largest clones take more than 0.1%. V shed 2 bases and J shed 7 bases, with 15 bases lying between them. This CDR3 is built from 14 residues. Germline-derived CDR1 and CDR2 are ENHRY and SYGVKD. This clone showed up just once. Its antigen is not identified. Study-wide points: Measured sharing among donors was expected to vary with sequencing depth. Unshared clonotypes carried lower generation probabilities than those common to all four donors. Shared across a few donors were roughly 4.7% of the naive CD4 clonotypes. Rarefaction analysis demonstrated incomplete sorted-subset sequencing notwithstanding large depth.

V and J are TRBV10-3 and TRBJ2-7; either TRBD1 or TRBD2 may supply D (6 bases each). What was sequenced was naive CD4+ T cells sorted from blood. Subset meaning: CD45RA+ positively selected. The sequence was collected from a man between 18 and 35 years old in good health. This chain's CDR3 is CAISELSRGGEQYF. CDR3 sequence (DNA): TGTGCCATCAGTGAGCTAAGCAGGGGAGGTGAGCAGTACTTC.